Shown below are 10 T cell receptor beta chains from a single sample sequenced in a study of T cells after posttransplantation cyclophosphamide. Libraries were prepared by immunoSEQ multiplex PCR; TCRdb keeps only in-frame clonotypes and omits some of them. In the table there are some 1,900 clones, around 94% of which are singletons. The sequencing input was CD4+ T cells sorted from bone marrow. These receptors came from a woman between 45 and 60 years old in good health and a related stem cell transplant donor.

This clone was observed a few times. The rearrangement joins TRBV11-2 to TRBJ2-5; 9 bases align to TRBD1. After removal of 2 bases from V and 5 bases from J, the junction contained 9 bases not matched to a gene. This CDR3 spans 16 amino acids. Germline CDR1 reads SGHAT; CDR2 reads FQNNGV. Written as DNA, the CDR3 is TGTGCCAGCAGCTTAAGGTGGACAGGGGAAGGGGAGACCCAGTACTTC. Its translation is CASSLRWTGEGETQYF.

The rearrangement links TRBV2 to TRBJ1-5; D gene uncertain. The V gene lost 0 bases and the J gene lost 3 bases, with 6 bases spanning the gap. There are 14 residues in the CDR3. CDR1 is SNHLY, CDR2 FYNNEI, per germline. The CDR3 DNA reads TGTGCCAGCAGTGAAGCGAGCTACAATCAGCCCCAGCATTTT. Its protein product is CASSEASYNQPQHF. The variable domain in full, with the rest retrieved from reference TRBV2 and TRBJ1-5, is EPEVTQTPSHQVTQMGQEVILRCVPISNHLYFYWYRQILGQKVEFLVSFYNNEISEKSEIFDDQFSVERPDGSNFTLKIRSTKLEDSAMYFCASSEASYNQPQHFGDGTRLSIL.

CDR3 in amino acids: CASSRTGVNQPQHF. The CDR3 region has the DNA TGTGCCAGCAGTAGGACAGGGGTCAATCAGCCCCAGCATTTT. The genes are TRBV27 and TRBJ1-5; 9 bases fit TRBD1. Looked up from germline, CDR1 is MNHEY and CDR2 is SMNVEV (reference sequence). J lost 3 bases, V lost 5 bases, and 2 bases had no gene match. The CDR3 has 14 residues.

The chain carries TRBV5-4 and TRBJ1-1, with 7 positions matching TRBD1. The CDR3 length is 16 residues. J was trimmed by 0 bases and V by 0 bases; bases with no gene match: 5. The germline gives CDR1 SGHNT, CDR2 YYREEE (reference sequence). The CDR3 here is CASSLGPGQMNTEAFF. CDR3 DNA sequence: TGTGCCAGCAGCTTGGGGCCGGGACAGATGAACACTGAAGCTTTCTTT.

This chain uses TRBV2 with TRBJ2-3; a weak D match, TRBD2 (5 bases). The CDR3 loop spans 16 amino acids. The V end was cut by 6 bases, the J end by 1 base, with 17 bases between. In germline, CDR1 is SNHLY, CDR2 FYNNEI. The CDR3 nucleotides are TGTGCCAGCAGCTATGCCCGGGGATTAGGCACAGATACGCAGTATTTT. As protein: CASSYARGLGTDTQYF.

V usage is TRBV15 and J usage is TRBJ1-2, with 8 bases fitting TRBD1. CDR3 length: 13 amino acids. V dropped 5 bases and J dropped 4; count of bases not matched to a gene: 3. The germline V gene has CDR1 LNHNV and CDR2 YYDKDF (reference sequence). The CDR3 bases are TGTGCCACCAGCTCAGGGGGCAGCTATGGCTACACCTTC. As protein: CATSSGGSYGYTF.

This clone was observed a handful of times. Different DNA sequences within this sample yield the same CDR3. This chain uses TRBV6-5 with TRBJ1-5; no definite D call. Trimming cost V 7 bases and J 1 base, with 11 bases left between them. The CDR3 length is 14 residues. Looked up from germline, CDR1 is MNHEY and CDR2 is SVGAGI. The CDR3 DNA reads TGTGCCAGCACCCCACCCGGGAGCAATCAGCCCCAGCATTTT. Its translation: CASTPPGSNQPQHF.

The chain has TRBV29-1 and TRBJ2-7; the D is unclear. CDR1 and CDR2 from the germline V gene are SQVTM and ANQGSEA. The CDR3 spans 12 residues. V lost 4 bases, J lost 2 bases, and 9 bases lay in between. The CDR3 region is CSVAYTAYEQYF. CDR3 nucleotide sequence: TGCAGCGTTGCATACACAGCCTACGAGCAGTACTTC.

The rearrangement links TRBV19 to TRBJ2-5; 13 nucleotides agree with TRBD2. Per the germline V gene, CDR1 is LNHDA and CDR2 is SQIVND (reference sequence). There are 17 residues in the CDR3. J was trimmed by 6 bases and V by 2 bases; bases with no gene match: 9. Written as DNA, the CDR3 is TGTGCCAGTAGTATAAGGGGGACTAGCGGGATTGTTCAGACCCAGTACTTC. Protein: CASSIRGTSGIVQTQYF.

The chain couples TRBV5-1 to TRBJ2-1; D possibly corresponds to TRBD1 (6 bases). The V and J ends lost 1 base and 6 bases respectively, with 14 bases between them. In germline, CDR1 is SGHRS, CDR2 YFSETQ. The CDR3 is 15 amino acids. This CDR3 reads CASSLFWDTVNEQFF. Written as DNA, the CDR3 is TGCGCCAGCAGCTTGTTTTGGGACACGGTCAATGAGCAGTTCTTC.